The 3 T cell receptor beta chains presented below share a single source sample, sequenced in a study of T cell changes during pregnancy in multiple sclerosis. The repertoire was sequenced with immunoSEQ multiplex PCR; TCRdb's copy has only in-frame clones and lacks some. The sample carries fewer than 85,000 clones, approximately 92% recorded once. The sequencing used peripheral blood, collected in the third trimester of pregnancy. All receptors come from a female donor in good health, enrolled as a control in a pregnancy study.

The chain links TRBV11-2 to TRBJ1-1; 8 bases align to TRBD1. Germline V CDR1 and CDR2: SGHAT, FQNNGV. V shed 5 bases, J shed 8 bases, and the junction held 10 bases outside the gene matches. The CDR3 is 14 residues long. As DNA, the CDR3 is TGTGCCAGCAGCCTCAGCGGACAGGGCCTGGAAGCTTTCTTT. Translating it yields CASSLSGQGLEAFF.

This sequence joins TRBV2 and TRBJ1-6; 7 bases match TRBD1. CDR1 is SNHLY, CDR2 FYNNEI, per germline. This CDR3 region has 15 residues. The J segment lost 7 bases and the V segment lost 5 bases, leaving 8 bases of the junction unmatched. CDR3 amino acids: CASSPGTEANSPLHF. CDR3 sequence (DNA): TGTGCCAGCAGTCCAGGGACAGAAGCCAATTCACCCCTCCACTTT.

The V and J genes are TRBV28 and TRBJ1-2, with a possible D match to TRBD1 (5 bases). Germline CDR1 and CDR2: MDHEN and SYDVKM. The V end was cut by 3 bases, the J end by 4 bases, with 6 bases between. The CDR3 length is 12 residues. The chain's CDR3 is CASSFRVYGYTF. The CDR3 DNA is TGTGCCAGCAGTTTCAGGGTCTATGGCTACACCTTC.